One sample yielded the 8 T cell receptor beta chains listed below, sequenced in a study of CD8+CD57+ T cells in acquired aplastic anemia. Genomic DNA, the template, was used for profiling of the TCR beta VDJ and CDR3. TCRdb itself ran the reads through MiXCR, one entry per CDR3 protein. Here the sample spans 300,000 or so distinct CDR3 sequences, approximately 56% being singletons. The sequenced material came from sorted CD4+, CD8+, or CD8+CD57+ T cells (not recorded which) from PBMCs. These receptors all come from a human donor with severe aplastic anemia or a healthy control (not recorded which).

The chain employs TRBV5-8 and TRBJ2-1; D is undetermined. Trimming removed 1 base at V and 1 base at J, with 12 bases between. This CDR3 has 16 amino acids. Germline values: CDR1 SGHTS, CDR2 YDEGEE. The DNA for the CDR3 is TGTGCCAGCAGCTTGAGGTCAGGCCTATCCTACAATGAGCAGTTCTTC. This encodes CASSLRSGLSYNEQFF.

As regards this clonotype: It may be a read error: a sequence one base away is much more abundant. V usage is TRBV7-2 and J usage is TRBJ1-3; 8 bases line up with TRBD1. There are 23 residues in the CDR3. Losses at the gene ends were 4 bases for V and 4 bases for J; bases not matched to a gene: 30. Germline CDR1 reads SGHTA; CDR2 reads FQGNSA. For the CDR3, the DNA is TGTGCCAGCAGCTCTCGAATTAAGACCCTCGGGACAGGACCGACTACAAGGGGAAACACCATATATTTT. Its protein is CASSSRIKTLGTGPTTRGNTIYF.

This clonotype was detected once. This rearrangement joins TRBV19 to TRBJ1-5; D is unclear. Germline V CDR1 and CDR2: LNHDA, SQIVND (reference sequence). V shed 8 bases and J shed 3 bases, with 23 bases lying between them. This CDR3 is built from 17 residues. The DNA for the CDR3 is TGTGCCAGTTCCTCCCCGACGACAAAGGCCAACAATCAGCCCCAGCATTTT. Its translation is CASSSPTTKANNQPQHF.

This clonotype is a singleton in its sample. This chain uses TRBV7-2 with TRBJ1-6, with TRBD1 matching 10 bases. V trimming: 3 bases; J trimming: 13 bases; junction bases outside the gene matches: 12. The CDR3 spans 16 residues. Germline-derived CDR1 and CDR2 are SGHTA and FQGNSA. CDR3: CASSFTTGGKSQPLHF. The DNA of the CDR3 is TGTGCCAGCAGCTTCACGACAGGGGGCAAGAGTCAGCCCCTCCACTTT.

This chain's CDR3 is CASSDTGTGNTEAFF. DNA for the CDR3: TGTGCCAGTTCAGACACTGGGACAGGGAACACTGAAGCTTTCTTT. The V gene is TRBV2, the J gene TRBJ1-1; 8 nucleotides line up with TRBD1. From germline, CDR1 is SNHLY and CDR2 FYNNEI. The CDR3 is made up of 15 amino acids. After removal of 9 bases from V and 1 base from J, the junction contained 10 bases not matched to a gene.

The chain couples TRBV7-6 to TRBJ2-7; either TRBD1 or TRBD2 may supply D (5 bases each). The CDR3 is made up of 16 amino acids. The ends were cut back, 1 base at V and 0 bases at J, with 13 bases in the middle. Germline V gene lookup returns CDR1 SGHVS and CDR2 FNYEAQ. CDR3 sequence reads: CASSLGVSGTSYEQYF. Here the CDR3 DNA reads TGTGCCAGCAGCTTAGGGGTGTCGGGGACCTCCTACGAGCAGTACTTC.

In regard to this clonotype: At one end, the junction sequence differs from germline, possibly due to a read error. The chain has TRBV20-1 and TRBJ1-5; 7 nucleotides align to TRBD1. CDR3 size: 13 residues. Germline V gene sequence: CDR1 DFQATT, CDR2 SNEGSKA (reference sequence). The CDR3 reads CSGATGRDQAQHF. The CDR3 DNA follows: TGCAGTGGGGCGACAGGGCGCGATCAGGCCCAGCATTTT.

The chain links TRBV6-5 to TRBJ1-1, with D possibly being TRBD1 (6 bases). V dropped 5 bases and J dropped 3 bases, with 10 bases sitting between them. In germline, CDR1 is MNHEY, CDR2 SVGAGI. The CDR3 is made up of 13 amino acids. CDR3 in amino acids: CASSIRGDTEAFF. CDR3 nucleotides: TGTGCCAGCAGTATAAGGGGGGACACTGAAGCTTTCTTT.